The 30 T cell receptor beta chains in this list originate from one sample, sequenced in a study of regulatory T cells in long-lasting Graves disease. Time point meaning: persistent/refractory GD, antithyroid drugs over 5 years with positive TRAb. There was RNA extracted from PBMCs, and the TCR library was made from it. Through Arm-PCR of CDR3 regions and iRepertoire HTBI primers, TCR beta libraries were built. Each CDR3 protein gets one entry after TCRdb re-called the multiplex PCR reads with MiXCR. There are some 300,000 distinct CDR3 sequences in the sample; 20% to 25% occur only once, and approximately 60% lies in the top ten. Sample: peripheral blood mononuclear cells (PBMCs), taken when the disease was refractory, from a patient treated with antithyroid drugs. The receptors come from a female donor with Graves disease.

This clonotype has a handful of counts. The CDR3 loop reads CASSRLAGGPGTGELFF. The CDR3 nucleotides read TGTGCCAGTAGCCGACTAGCGGGAGGGCCGGGCACCGGGGAGCTGTTTTTT. V usage is TRBV19 and J usage is TRBJ2-2, with TRBD2 identical over 14 bases. Per germline, CDR1 LNHDA and CDR2 SQIVND (reference sequence). J lost 4 bases, V lost 6 bases, and 7 bases had no gene match. The CDR3 has 17 residues. Combining the CDR3 with reference TRBV19 and TRBJ2-2 gives the whole variable domain DGGITQSPKYLFRKEGQNVTLSCEQNLNHDAMYWYRQDPGQGLRLIYYSQIVNDFQKGDIAEGYSVSREKKESFPLTVTSAQKNPTAFYLCASSRLAGGPGTGELFFGEGSRLTVL.

This chain uses TRBV6-1 with TRBJ2-2; maybe TRBD1 (6 bases). From germline, CDR1 is MNHNS and CDR2 SASEGT. Trimming removed 5 bases at V and 1 base at J, with 11 bases between. The CDR3 covers 15 residues. The DNA for the CDR3 is TGTGCCAGCAGTACAGGGTATGGGAACACCGGGGAGCTGTTTTTT. Amino acid sequence: CASSTGYGNTGELFF.

This clonotype was seen a few times. The chain joins TRBV12-3 or TRBV12-4 to TRBJ2-7; 7 nucleotides line up with TRBD1. With V trimmed by 8 bases and J by 1 base, 5 bases remained unmatched. This CDR3 contains 13 residues. The CDR3: CASGRQGSYEQYF. CDR3 nucleotide sequence: TGTGCCAGCGGCCGACAGGGTTCCTACGAGCAGTACTTC.

This clonotype appeared many times. V usage is TRBV27 and J usage is TRBJ2-5; the D gene is possibly TRBD2 (6 bases). This CDR3 is built from 12 residues. V lost 3 bases, J lost 7 bases, and 9 bases lay in between. The V gene's germline CDR1 is MNHEY and CDR2 SMNVEV (reference sequence). The CDR3 nucleotides read TGTGCCAGCAGTTTGGTGGGGGGGACCCAGTACTTC. Protein: CASSLVGGTQYF.

This clonotype came up a few times. The V gene is TRBV20-1, the J gene TRBJ2-7; D uncertain. The length of the CDR3 is 14 residues. Germline CDR1 reads DFQATT; CDR2 reads SNEGSKA (reference sequence). Trimming took off 3 bases at V and 3 bases at J, with 15 bases between the two ends. For the CDR3, the DNA is TGCAGTGCTAGTTTAAGTGCGTCAGGCTACGAGCAGTACTTC. Amino acid sequence: CSASLSASGYEQYF.

The sample holds many counts of this clonotype. The chain couples TRBV7-2 to TRBJ2-7; TRBD2 matches 10 bases. CDR1 and CDR2 from the germline V gene are SGHTA and FQGNSA. V dropped 6 bases and J dropped 4; count of bases not matched to a gene: 9. The CDR3 covers 15 residues. The CDR3 DNA reads as TGTGCCAGCAGGGACCCGGGACTAGCGACGTACGAGCAGTACTTC. Its translation is CASRDPGLATYEQYF.

This clonotype was seen a few times. The chain recombines TRBV12-3 or TRBV12-4 with TRBJ2-2; TRBD1 might be the D (6 bases). Trimming stripped 6 bases from V and 6 bases from J, with 17 bases between. This CDR3 has 15 amino acids. CDR3 sequence (DNA): TGTGCCAGCAGACAGGGACATCGGTTGGCCGGGGAGCTGTTTTTT. The encoded protein is CASRQGHRLAGELFF.

The CDR3 sequence: CASSLAGGTSVPGELFF. The DNA for the CDR3 is TGTGCCAGCAGCTTGGCCGGAGGGACTAGCGTGCCCGGGGAGCTGTTTTTT. This sequence joins TRBV5-4 and TRBJ2-2; 10 positions agree with TRBD2. CDR1 is SGHNT, CDR2 YYREEE, per germline (reference sequence). Trimming at V came to 0 bases and at J to 6 bases, leaving 8 bases not matched to a gene. The CDR3 has 17 amino acids.

This clonotype was recorded many times. This chain joins TRBV10-1 and TRBJ1-1; 7 bases agree with TRBD1. CDR1 is WNHNN, CDR2 SYGVQD, per germline (reference sequence). Trimming at V came to 8 bases and at J to 4 bases, leaving 10 bases not matched to a gene. The CDR3 is made up of 14 amino acids. The CDR3 nucleotides read TGCGCCAGCTCCCGAGACAGGGCCGGCACTGAAGCTTTCTTT. It encodes CASSRDRAGTEAFF.

This CDR3 reads CASSMGLAEEDTQYF. In nucleotides, the CDR3 is TGTGCCAGCAGCATGGGACTAGCGGAAGAAGATACGCAGTATTTT. V is TRBV11-2 and J is TRBJ2-3, with 11 bases aligning to TRBD2. CDR1 and CDR2 (germline): SGHAT, FQNNGV. The CDR3 covers 15 residues. V shed 5 bases, J shed 5 bases, and the junction held 6 bases outside the gene matches.

This clonotype was found many times. This chain uses TRBV11-3 with TRBJ2-5; tentatively, D is TRBD2 (6 bases). The CDR3 spans 18 residues. Trimming removed 11 bases at V and 0 bases at J, with 28 bases between. Per the germline V gene, CDR1 is SGHNT and CDR2 is YENEEA. In DNA form, the CDR3 reads TGTGCCGCCAGCAGCACGGCCACGGGGGAGGAGTACCAAGAGACCCAGTACTTC. Its protein product is CAASSTATGEEYQETQYF.

Many counts were recorded for this clonotype. J is TRBJ2-5 and V is TRBV28, with TRBD1 matching 7 bases. CDR3 length equals 14 residues. Trimming at V came to 6 bases and at J to 5 bases, leaving 9 bases not matched to a gene. Germline CDR1 is MDHEN and CDR2 is SYDVKM. The CDR3 DNA reads as TGTGCCAGCAGCTCCGGGACAGTCTTCGAGACCCAGTACTTC. It is translated as CASSSGTVFETQYF.

In its sample, this clonotype was seen many times. The genes are TRBV5-6 and TRBJ1-5, with a weak D call TRBD1 (6 bases). CDR1 is SGHDT and CDR2 is YYEEEE in the germline V gene. The CDR3 runs 16 residues. The ends were cut back, 0 bases at V and 5 bases at J, with 15 bases in the middle. CDR3 in amino acids: CASSLGSRQVDQPQHF. CDR3 DNA sequence: TGTGCCAGCAGCTTGGGTAGTCGACAGGTTGATCAGCCCCAGCATTTT. The variable domain in full, with the rest retrieved from reference TRBV5-6 and TRBJ1-5, is DAGVTQSPTHLIKTRGQQVTLRCSPKSGHDTVSWYQQALGQGPQFIFQYYEEEERQRGNFPDRFSGHQFPNYSSELNVNALLLGDSALYLCASSLGSRQVDQPQHFGDGTRLSIL.

V and J are TRBV2 and TRBJ2-1; 8 bases are a match to TRBD2. CDR1 and CDR2 from the germline V gene are SNHLY and FYNNEI. The V gene end was trimmed by 4 bases and the J gene end by 6 bases; junction bases not matched to a gene: 8. This CDR3 has 15 amino acids. CDR3: CASSATSAGFNEQFF. The CDR3 bases are TGTGCCAGCAGTGCGACTAGCGCGGGATTCAATGAGCAGTTCTTC.

This clonotype came up many times. The V call is TRBV2, the J call TRBJ2-7; D not resolved. Between the trimmed V and J ends, which lost 8 bases and 0 bases, there was a span of 5 bases. Germline CDR1 is SNHLY and CDR2 is FYNNEI. The CDR3 length is 11 residues. The CDR3 protein is CASLSSYEQYF. Written as DNA, the CDR3 is TGTGCCAGCCTTAGCTCCTACGAGCAGTACTTC.

The chain is built from TRBV20-1 and TRBJ2-7, with 8 bases identical to TRBD1. CDR1 is DFQATT, CDR2 SNEGSKA, per germline (reference sequence). The CDR3 has 14 amino acids. Trimming at V came to 3 bases and at J to 7 bases, leaving 11 bases not matched to a gene. CDR3 DNA: TGCAGTGCTAGTTTTGAGACAGGGGTAGAGGAGCAGTACTTC. It codes for CSASFETGVEEQYF.

The chain carries TRBV7-9 and TRBJ2-5; 7 bases are a match to TRBD2. The CDR3 is made up of 16 amino acids. V was clipped by 1 base and J by 4 bases; unmatched bases: 9. Germline V CDR1 and CDR2: SEHNR, FQNEAQ (reference sequence). The CDR3 here is CASSLVHREGRETQYF. For the CDR3, the DNA is TGTGCCAGCAGCTTAGTTCATAGGGAGGGGAGAGAGACCCAGTACTTC.

The gene calls are TRBV7-2 and TRBJ2-1, with D possibly TRBD2 on 6 matching bases. The CDR3 is 12 residues long. Deletions cut 5 bases from V and 7 bases from J, with 9 bases between. Germline CDR1 reads SGHTA; CDR2 reads FQGNSA. The chain's CDR3 is CASSLSGNEQFF. The CDR3 DNA is TGTGCCAGCAGCCTTAGCGGAAATGAGCAGTTCTTC.

This clonotype has more than one count but fewer than ten. The chain carries TRBV28 and TRBJ1-3; D might be TRBD1 (6 bases). Trimming pared 2 bases from V and 0 bases from J, leaving 8 bases between. This CDR3 comprises 15 residues. CDR1 and CDR2 from the germline V gene are MDHEN and SYDVKM. The CDR3 here is CASSLGTLSGNTIYF. CDR3 nucleotides: TGTGCCAGCAGTTTAGGGACACTCTCTGGAAACACCATATATTTT.

This clonotype has ten or more counts. The rearrangement joins TRBV28 to TRBJ2-5; D might be TRBD1 (5 bases). The germline gives CDR1 MDHEN, CDR2 SYDVKM. The CDR3 is made up of 14 amino acids. The V and J ends lost 3 bases and 1 base respectively, with 9 bases between them. The CDR3, as DNA: TGTGCCAGCAGTTTTACAGGCTCCCAAGAGACCCAGTACTTC. It yields the protein CASSFTGSQETQYF.

This clonotype showed up many times. The chain joins TRBV6-1 to TRBJ2-7, with 11 bases aligning to TRBD2. V was pared by 6 bases and J by 4 bases, with 8 bases of the junction left unmatched. CDR1 is MNHNS and CDR2 is SASEGT in the germline V gene. The CDR3 covers 15 residues. The CDR3 nucleotides read TGTGCCAGCAGACCCGGGACTAGCGGCAATTACGAGCAGTACTTC. The encoded protein is CASRPGTSGNYEQYF.

This clonotype has just a few counts. The chain is built from TRBV19 and TRBJ2-2; TRBD2 is a possible D gene (5 bases). Germline V gives CDR1 LNHDA, CDR2 SQIVND (reference sequence). This CDR3 is 16 amino acids long. The V and J ends lost 3 bases and 5 bases respectively, with 16 bases between them. CDR3 region: CASSISGWTGTGELFF. The DNA of the CDR3 is TGTGCCAGTAGTATCAGCGGCTGGACGGGGACCGGGGAGCTGTTTTTT.

This clonotype was found many times. This rearrangement joins TRBV2 to TRBJ2-7; D uncertain. The CDR3 contains 17 residues. The germline V and J ends were trimmed by 0 bases and 5 bases, with 20 bases remaining between them. Germline lookup yields CDR1 SNHLY and CDR2 FYNNEI. CDR3 sequence: CASSEAPLEQSHHEQYF. As DNA, the CDR3 is TGTGCCAGCAGTGAAGCACCCCTAGAGCAGTCTCATCACGAGCAGTACTTC.

This clonotype came up a few times. The rearrangement links TRBV7-2 to TRBJ2-4; weak D call: TRBD2 (5 bases). The germline CDR1 and CDR2 sequences are SGHTA and FQGNSA. This CDR3 region has 14 residues. Trimming shortened V by 3 bases and J by 4 bases, and 10 bases separated the two germline ends. CDR3 residues: CASSFTGTKNIQYF. For the CDR3, the DNA is TGTGCCAGCAGCTTCACGGGAACTAAAAACATTCAGTACTTC.

This clonotype was recorded a few times. The chain uses TRBV28 and TRBJ2-5, with D perhaps matching TRBD1 (5 bases). The CDR3 length is 16 residues. The germline V gene has CDR1 MDHEN and CDR2 SYDVKM. The CDR3 DNA is TGTGCGACGCAGCCAACGGGTATCCGGAAGGGGGAGACCCAGTACTTC. It is translated as CATQPTGIRKGETQYF.

Comment on this clonotype: A read error may explain this, as a much larger clone is one base away. The chain has TRBV28 and TRBJ2-7, with a tentative D call TRBD2 (6 bases). This CDR3 region has 15 residues. CDR1 is MDHEN and CDR2 is SYDVKM in the germline V gene. CDR3 nucleotides: TGTGCCAGCAGCCAACCCGGGACTGCCCCCTACGAGCGGTACTTC. Translating it yields CASSQPGTAPYERYF. Full variable domain (outside the CDR3, taken from reference TRBV28 and TRBJ2-7): DVKVTQSSRYLVKRTGEKVFLECVQDMDHENMFWYRQDPGLGLRLIYFSYDVKMKEKGDIPEGYSVSREKKERFSLILESASTNQTSMYLCASSQPGTAPYERYFGPGTRLTVT.

The CDR3 here is CASTRELYNSPLHF. The CDR3 DNA reads as TGTGCCAGCACCCGGGAACTATATAATTCACCCCTCCACTTT. This chain connects TRBV6-1 to TRBJ1-6; D is unresolved. V lost 7 bases, J lost 4 bases, and 11 bases lay in between. Germline CDR1 is MNHNS and CDR2 is SASEGT. The CDR3 has 14 amino acids.

This chain connects TRBV7-2 to TRBJ2-2, with 7 bases lining up with TRBD2. Germline V gene sequence: CDR1 SGHTA, CDR2 FQGNSA. Trimming took 5 bases from V and 6 from J; bases not matched to a gene: 12. This CDR3 region has 16 residues. The CDR3 loop reads CASSAIAGPRSGELFF. CDR3 DNA sequence: TGTGCCAGCAGCGCCATAGCGGGCCCTAGGTCCGGGGAGCTGTTTTTT.

The chain links TRBV10-1 to TRBJ2-7; TRBD2 matches at 7 bases. Germline V gene sequence: CDR1 WNHNN, CDR2 SYGVQD (reference sequence). The CDR3 runs to 12 residues. V dropped 11 bases and J dropped 3; count of bases not matched to a gene: 7. Here the CDR3 reads CAPAGILYEQYF. The CDR3 region has the DNA TGCGCCCCAGCGGGAATTCTCTACGAGCAGTACTTC.

This clonotype was counted ten times or more. The chain recombines TRBV28 with TRBJ2-2; 8 positions agree with TRBD2. Germline V CDR1 and CDR2: MDHEN, SYDVKM. Trimming took 7 bases from V and 4 from J; bases not matched to a gene: 14. This CDR3 contains 17 residues. CDR3 region: CASMSAVREVSTGELFF. CDR3 nucleotides: TGTGCCAGCATGTCAGCTGTGCGGGAGGTTTCCACCGGGGAGCTGTTTTTT.